This T cell receptor beta chain is from a study of cytomegalovirus exposure and HLA in healthy donors. The study's findings and limits: A previous analysis found most TCR beta V segments productive roughly 87% or roughly 30% of the time. TCR association rates varied by HLA locus in a later analysis, with DRB1 highest and HLA-C lowest. Listed as cytomegalovirus-associated were 150 to 200 TCR beta chains. The authors later linked a missense DCLRE1C variant to TCR beta V- and J-gene trimming.

PCR involved 60 Vbeta and 13 Jbeta primers. Using immunoSEQ multiplex PCR, the repertoire was profiled, and TCRdb retains in-frame clones only, with some absent. Of about 140,000 clones in the sample, 73% were seen once. With regard to this clone: Its antigen is unidentified.

Germline V lookup: CDR1 SNHLY, CDR2 FYNNEI. The CDR3 has 16 residues. Deletions cut 7 bases from V and 3 bases from J, with 21 bases between. The sequence derives from a woman aged 35 to 49 in good health and CMV-seronegative. V and J are TRBV2 and TRBJ1-2, with D perhaps TRBD1 (5 bases). The sequenced sample consisted of PBMCs. In DNA form, the CDR3 reads TGTGCCAGCACAGCCACCCTCGTCAGGGTAGACTATGGCTACACCTTC. Encoded protein: CASTATLVRVDYGYTF.